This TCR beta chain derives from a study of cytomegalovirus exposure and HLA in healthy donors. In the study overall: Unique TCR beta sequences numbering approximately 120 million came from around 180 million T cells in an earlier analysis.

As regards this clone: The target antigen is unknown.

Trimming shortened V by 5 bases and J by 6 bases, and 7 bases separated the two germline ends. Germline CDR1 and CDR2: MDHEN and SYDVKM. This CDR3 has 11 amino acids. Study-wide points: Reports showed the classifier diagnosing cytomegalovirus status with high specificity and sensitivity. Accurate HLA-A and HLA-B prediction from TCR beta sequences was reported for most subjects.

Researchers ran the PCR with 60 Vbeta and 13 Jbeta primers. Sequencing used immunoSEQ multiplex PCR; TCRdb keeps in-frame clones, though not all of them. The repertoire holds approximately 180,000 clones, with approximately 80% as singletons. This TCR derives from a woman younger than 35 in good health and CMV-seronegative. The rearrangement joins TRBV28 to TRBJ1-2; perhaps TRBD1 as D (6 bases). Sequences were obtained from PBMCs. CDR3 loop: CASSPGDGYTF. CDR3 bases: TGTGCCAGCAGTCCAGGGGATGGCTACACCTTC.